This T cell receptor (beta chain) was identified during a study of T cells after yellow fever vaccination (dated by TCRdb to the late 2010s). A note on the overall study: The SMART-Seq v4 Ultra Low Input RNA kit was used to prepare libraries from fractions with low cell numbers. To track T-cell clones before and after primary and booster YFV17D yellow fever vaccination, bulk TCR alpha and beta repertoires were sequenced longitudinally. Blood samples were taken at several timepoints before and after primary and secondary immunization, and bulk PBMC replicates and cell subsets were isolated. Two healthy male donors made up the cohort, one aged 18 to 29 years and the other aged 30 to 39 years.

TCR cDNA was synthesized by 5'RACE template switching, through which a universal primer site and unique molecular identifiers were introduced. cDNA synthesis was primed from both the TCR alpha and TCR beta constant segments. Two PCR steps were used to amplify libraries, with sample barcodes and sequencing adapters being added in the second step. Sequencing of the libraries was done on either Illumina HiSeq 2500 (2x100 bp) or NovaSeq (2x150 bp). In the original analysis: MIGEC was used to demultiplex reads and collapse the reads into UMI consensus sequences, and MiXCR was used for V(D)J alignment. Vaccine-responding clonotypes were defined with edgeR using replicate PBMC samples, requiring FDR below 0.01 and a log2 fold change above 5 up to day 15. CD4 or CD8 identity was assigned to each bulk clonotype according to whether the clonotype was present at higher abundance in the sequenced CD4 repertoire or the sequenced CD8 repertoire. TCRdb reanalyzed the raw reads on its own, using fastp at Q25 for trimming and MiXCR for clone calling, and kept in-frame beta chains. One record per CDR3 amino acid sequence lists the most common genes and DNA. The V and J calls here are based on TCRdb, not the publication. The sample table contains just under 600,000 distinct CDR3 sequences; only one count was recorded for about 13% of them. The ten largest account for over 11% of the sample.

This clonotype has just a few counts. Its antigen is unknown. No much larger clone exists at a distance of one base, and base qualities are not known. The treatment or condition label corresponds to: live attenuated yellow fever vaccine strain. Two biological replicates of bulk PBMCs were collected at each blood-draw timepoint. PBMCs were isolated from peripheral blood using a standard Ficoll-Paque protocol. TriZol was used to extract RNA from bulk PBMCs, CD4 and CD8 fractions, and dextramer-positive and dextramer-negative fractions. The germline V gene sets CDR1 to SNHLY and CDR2 to FYNNEI. Reading from cysteine to phenylalanine, the CDR3 counts 13 amino acids. The retained sequence is limited to the CDR3, 39 bases, with the frame set at the first base. V trim: 6 bases; J trim: 9 bases; unmatched bases: 6. Study-wide findings and limitations: A small fraction of clonotypes showed up in both the CD4 and CD8 compartments, probably as a result of convergent recombination. Compared with the primary T-cell response, the secondary T-cell response was weaker but faster, peaking on day 5 rather than day 15. After the booster, most clones that had expanded after primary vaccination were detected again (over 95% of CD4 and around 88% of CD8), suggesting broad maintenance of memory. FACS-sorted repertoires could contain abundant contaminating clonotypes from the bulk population, so computational filtering was required. The study included only a couple of donors, which limits how far the findings can be generalized.

This clonotype was sampled from a man aged 25-40 years who received the YFV17D yellow fever vaccine. The sequence links TRBV2 to TRBJ2-1, with 9 bases matching TRBD1. The sequences come from PBMCs, collected on the day of the yellow fever booster vaccination. The nucleotide sequence is TGTGCCAGCAGGTACAGGGGGCTAATTGAGCAGTTCTTC. The translation is CASRYRGLIEQFF.